Listed below are T cell receptor beta chains from one sample, sequenced in a study of Graves' ophthalmopathy and Graves' hyperthyroidism. TCRdb reanalysed the multiplex PCR reads using MiXCR and keeps one entry per CDR3 protein. The data show approximately 210,000 distinct CDR3 sequences, roughly 29% seen once. Material for sequencing was peripheral blood. All receptors come from a man in his forties or fifties with Graves' ophthalmopathy. CDR3s include the opening cysteine and the closing phenylalanine or tryptophan. Each record gives: J gene, D gene, clone size, V gene, CDR3 protein, CDR3 DNA. A D gene is named only where the DNA matches it firmly. The listing skips clone size in some rows; elsewhere it reads once, few, many or a size class.

J gene: TRBJ1-2
D gene: TRBD1
clone size: many
V gene: TRBV13
CDR3 protein: CASMTSTGNGYTF
CDR3 DNA: TGTGCCAGCATGACCTCGACAGGGAATGGCTACACCTTC

J gene: TRBJ1-1
D gene: -
clone size: few
V gene: TRBV6-1
CDR3 protein: CASSETGRGGTEAFF
CDR3 DNA: TGTGCCAGCAGTGAAACAGGGAGAGGAGGCACTGAAGCTTTCTTT

J gene: TRBJ2-6
D gene: -
clone size: many
V gene: TRBV20-1
CDR3 protein: CSARVSRGTGANVLTF
CDR3 DNA: TGCAGTGCTAGAGTGTCGAGGGGAACCGGGGCCAACGTCCTGACTTTC

J gene: TRBJ1-1
D gene: -
clone size: -
V gene: TRBV27
CDR3 protein: CASSPLAIPEAFF
CDR3 DNA: TGTGCCAGCAGTCCGCTTGCTATACCGGAAGCTTTCTTT

J gene: TRBJ2-7
D gene: -
clone size: many
V gene: TRBV12-3/TRBV12-4
CDR3 protein: CASSFQAPYEQYF
CDR3 DNA: TGTGCCAGCAGTTTTCAGGCGCCCTACGAGCAGTACTTC

J gene: TRBJ2-7
D gene: TRBD1
clone size: many
V gene: TRBV20-1
CDR3 protein: CSARAPGTGDYEQYF
CDR3 DNA: TGCAGTGCTAGAGCCCCAGGGACAGGGGACTACGAGCAGTACTTC

J gene: TRBJ2-5
D gene: -
clone size: many
V gene: TRBV11-1
CDR3 protein: CASSAGTVQETQYF
CDR3 DNA: TGTGCCAGCAGCGCGGGGACAGTACAAGAGACCCAGTACTTC

J gene: TRBJ2-5
D gene: TRBD1
clone size: few
V gene: TRBV28
CDR3 protein: CASSPRTGGLETQYF
CDR3 DNA: TGTGCCAGCAGTCCTCGGACAGGGGGCCTTGAGACCCAGTACTTC

J gene: TRBJ1-1
D gene: -
clone size: many
V gene: TRBV28
CDR3 protein: CASSWASLTKAFF
CDR3 DNA: TGTGCCAGCAGCTGGGCAAGCCTAACGAAAGCTTTCTTT

J gene: TRBJ1-2
D gene: -
clone size: -
V gene: TRBV25-1
CDR3 protein: CASSSGGGLYGYTF
CDR3 DNA: TGTGCCAGCAGTTCGGGGGGAGGGCTCTATGGCTACACCTTC